Listed below are T cell receptor beta chains from one sample, sequenced in a study of OX40 agonist ivuxolimab in advanced cancers. Produced via immunoSEQ multiplex PCR; TCRdb's table is partial and in-frame only. The table has 70,000 or so clones, 80% to 90% seen once; the top ten hold under 20%. The starting material was CD4+ or CD8+ T cells sorted from blood, obtained in a trial of the OX40 agonist ivuxolimab. The receptors here all came from an adult with an advanced solid tumor such as melanoma, head and neck, liver or kidney cancer. Each CDR3 is given with its conserved first and last residue. D genes are given only for firm matches. Expanded clones get a size class; other rows say once, few or many, or leave the size out.

v_gene: TRBV19; abundance: -; d_gene: TRBD2; j_gene: TRBJ2-1; CDR3nt: TGTGCCAGTAGTCCCACTAGCGGAGTCAATGAGCAGTTCTTC; CDR3aa: CASSPTSGVNEQFF
v_gene: TRBV5-4; abundance: -; d_gene: -; j_gene: TRBJ2-6; CDR3nt: TGTGCCAGCAGGAGCTTTCGGGACTCTGGGGCCAACGTCCTGACTTTC; CDR3aa: CASRSFRDSGANVLTF
v_gene: TRBV2; abundance: few; d_gene: -; j_gene: TRBJ2-2; CDR3nt: TGTGCCAGCAAAACAGGGACGAACACCGGGGAGCTGTTTTTT; CDR3aa: CASKTGTNTGELFF
v_gene: TRBV18; abundance: once; d_gene: -; j_gene: TRBJ2-1; CDR3nt: TGTGCCAGCTCACCCGGGAGTGCCTACAATGAGCAGTTCTTC; CDR3aa: CASSPGSAYNEQFF
v_gene: TRBV10-3; abundance: -; d_gene: TRBD1; j_gene: TRBJ2-5; CDR3nt: TGTGCCATCAGTGAGTCGGGACAGGGGCGAAAAGAGACCCAGTACTTC; CDR3aa: CAISESGQGRKETQYF
v_gene: TRBV7-2; abundance: -; d_gene: -; j_gene: TRBJ1-1; CDR3nt: TGTGCCAGCAGTTCCATCCCTACAGGGAACACTGAAGCTTTCTTT; CDR3aa: CASSSIPTGNTEAFF
v_gene: TRBV28; abundance: -; d_gene: -; j_gene: TRBJ2-4; CDR3nt: TGTGCCAGCAGTTTTGCCATGAGGCACACAGCCAAAAACATTCAGTACTTC; CDR3aa: CASSFAMRHTAKNIQYF
v_gene: TRBV6-5; abundance: -; d_gene: TRBD1; j_gene: TRBJ1-2; CDR3nt: TGTGCCAGCAAAAGGACAGGGCTTAACTATGGCTACACCTTC; CDR3aa: CASKRTGLNYGYTF
v_gene: TRBV5-1; abundance: -; d_gene: -; j_gene: TRBJ2-3; CDR3nt: TGCGCCAGCAGCTTGCAGGGTACTCCTAGCACAGATACGCAGTATTTT; CDR3aa: CASSLQGTPSTDTQYF
v_gene: TRBV2; abundance: few; d_gene: -; j_gene: TRBJ1-5; CDR3nt: TGTGCCAGCAGTGAAGGCGGGATTGGGTATCAGCCCCAGCATTTT; CDR3aa: CASSEGGIGYQPQHF
v_gene: TRBV6-1; abundance: once; d_gene: -; j_gene: TRBJ2-1; CDR3nt: TGTGCCACGGCGGTTTCCTACAATGAGCAGTTCTTC; CDR3aa: CATAVSYNEQFF
v_gene: TRBV28; abundance: once; d_gene: TRBD1; j_gene: TRBJ2-7; CDR3nt: TGTGCCAGCATTAGGAAGGGACAGGGGAACGAGCAGTACTTC; CDR3aa: CASIRKGQGNEQYF
v_gene: TRBV5-1; abundance: -; d_gene: TRBD2; j_gene: TRBJ2-3; CDR3nt: TGCGCCAGCAGCTTGGCTAGCGGGAGTTCAGATACGCAGTATTTT; CDR3aa: CASSLASGSSDTQYF
v_gene: TRBV5-1; abundance: -; d_gene: -; j_gene: TRBJ1-1; CDR3nt: TGCGCCAGCAGCTTAGCAAGCGGGCTCACGGAAGCTTTCTTT; CDR3aa: CASSLASGLTEAFF
v_gene: TRBV27; abundance: -; d_gene: -; j_gene: TRBJ2-7; CDR3nt: TGTGCCAGCAGACTCACTCGGGCAGGGAGCTCCTACGAGCAGTACTTC; CDR3aa: CASRLTRAGSSYEQYF